Presented here are 26 T cell receptor beta chains from one specimen sequenced in a study of shared clonotypes between healthy human individuals. Sequencing was performed with immunoSEQ multiplex PCR; in TCRdb, only in-frame clones are kept and a portion is missing. The profile shows over a million clones, about 84% of them singletons. The sequencing input was memory CD4+ T cells from PBMCs. Subset here: CD45RA-negative fraction. Every receptor here comes from a man between 18 and 35 years old in good health. Some clones in this sample may be carry-over from other donors' samples.

The J gene is TRBJ2-7, the V gene TRBV12-5; the match to TRBD1 covers 7 bases. The CDR3 spans 14 residues. The germline V gene has CDR1 LGHNT and CDR2 FRNRAP. With 5 bases clipped from V and 4 bases from J, the junction kept 8 bases outside the gene matches. This CDR3 is CASGPPRRGYEQYF. CDR3 coding DNA: TGTGCTAGTGGTCCCCCTCGCAGGGGGTACGAGCAGTACTTC.

Ten or more counts support this clone. The CDR3 does not close with the conserved phenylalanine or tryptophan, likely indicating a read error. The limits of the CDR3 on the DNA are not certain, so only TCRdb's listed CDR3 is given. V and J are TRBV28 and TRBJ2-7; the listed D gene, TRBD1, was not tested against the DNA. The CDR3 is 12 residues long, counting both termini. Germline V gene lookup returns CDR1 MDHEN and CDR2 SYDVKM. CDR3 loop: CASSPQGRNPHI.

The chain couples TRBV7-6 to TRBJ2-2; 8 positions match TRBD1. The ends lost 4 bases at V and 3 bases at J; junction bases unmatched: 7. Germline V lookup: CDR1 SGHVS, CDR2 FNYEAQ. The CDR3 spans 16 residues. This CDR3 is CASSSTDRVDTGELFF. CDR3 nucleotide sequence: TGTGCCAGCAGCTCCACGGACAGGGTCGACACCGGGGAGCTGTTTTTT.

V usage is TRBV30 and J usage is TRBJ2-5, with a possible D match to TRBD1 (5 bases). Germline lookup yields CDR1 GTSNPN and CDR2 SVGIG (reference sequence). The CDR3 is made up of 15 amino acids. V dropped 0 bases and J dropped 4 bases, with 15 bases sitting between them. CDR3 loop: CAWSVKAGFGETQYF. The CDR3, as DNA: TGTGCCTGGAGTGTTAAAGCAGGGTTTGGAGAGACCCAGTACTTC.

V usage is TRBV7-3 and J usage is TRBJ2-3, with a tentative D call TRBD1 (6 bases). Per germline, CDR1 SGHTA and CDR2 FQGTGA. This CDR3 has 13 amino acids. V was pared by 5 bases and J by 4 bases, with 10 bases between. The CDR3 DNA is TGTGCCAGCAGCCCCGGACAGTCAGATACGCAGTATTTT. Translated: CASSPGQSDTQYF.

This clone was observed at least ten times. The CDR3 nucleotides read TGCGCCAGCAGTGCCCTCTCTAGCGGGAGATACGAGCAGTACTTC. Protein sequence: CASSALSSGRYEQYF. V gene TRBV10-2 combines with J gene TRBJ2-7, with 10 bases matching TRBD2. Germline trimming cut 4 bases from V and 4 bases from J; bases unmatched to any gene: 7. The germline V gene has CDR1 WSHSY and CDR2 SAAADI. The CDR3 runs 15 residues.

In its sample, this clone was seen a few times. The chain uses TRBV11-2 and TRBJ2-3; 7 bases match TRBD2. This CDR3 spans 15 amino acids. The germline V gene encodes CDR1 SGHAT and CDR2 FQNNGV. J lost 4 bases, V lost 2 bases, and 6 bases had no gene match. CDR3 in amino acids: CASSLMSGMADTQYF. CDR3 in DNA: TGTGCCAGCAGCTTAATGAGCGGGATGGCAGATACGCAGTATTTT.

Details on this clone: A much bigger clone sits one base away, suggesting this may be a read error. At the DNA level, this CDR3 is encoded by other sequences in the same sample as well. The chain has TRBV5-1 and TRBJ1-4; the D is unclear. This CDR3 region has 13 residues. From germline, CDR1 is SGHRS and CDR2 YFSETQ. V lost 0 bases and J lost 3, with 3 bases in between. Here the CDR3 reads CASSLGANEKLFF. CDR3 nucleotides: TGCGCCAGCAGCTTGGGAGCTAATGAAAAACTGTTTTTT.

This clone has only a few counts. The chain has TRBV5-1 and TRBJ2-1; D ambiguous. Trimming removed 2 bases at V and 7 bases at J, with 10 bases between. The CDR3 is 13 residues long. Germline V gene data show CDR1 as SGHRS and CDR2 as YFSETQ. The chain's CDR3 is CASSFTRRNEQFF. The DNA of the CDR3 is TGCGCCAGCAGCTTTACCCGCAGGAATGAGCAGTTCTTC.

V is TRBV7-9 and J is TRBJ2-2; 8 nucleotides align to TRBD1. CDR1 SEHNR and CDR2 FQNEAQ come from the germline V gene (reference sequence). V lost 4 bases, J lost 6 bases, and 7 bases stayed unmatched. The CDR3 has 15 residues. The CDR3 DNA sequence: TGTGCCAGCAGCTCTAGGACAGGGCGGGCCGGGGAGCTGTTTTTT. It codes for CASSSRTGRAGELFF.

The chain couples TRBV6-6 to TRBJ2-2, with 7 bases identical to TRBD2. This CDR3 is 12 amino acids long. From germline, CDR1 is MNHNY and CDR2 SVGAGI (reference sequence). The trim removed 11 bases at V and 6 bases at J, leaving 6 bases unmatched. The DNA of the CDR3 is TGTGCCTCCCGGGGGGACGCCGGGGAGCTGTTTTTT. Amino acids: CASRGDAGELFF.

The chain combines TRBV5-1 with TRBJ2-1; 11 bases match TRBD2. The germline V gene encodes CDR1 SGHRS and CDR2 YFSETQ. The CDR3 runs to 17 residues. The V gene end was trimmed by 3 bases and the J gene end by 7 bases; junction bases not matched to a gene: 12. The DNA for the CDR3 is TGCGCCAGCAGCTCAGCCACTAGCGGGAGCTTGCTTAATGAGCAGTTCTTC. Translating it yields CASSSATSGSLLNEQFF.

V usage is TRBV2 and J usage is TRBJ1-5, with unresolved D. The V gene lost 5 bases and the J gene lost 0 bases, with 11 bases spanning the gap. Germline values: CDR1 SNHLY, CDR2 FYNNEI. The length of the CDR3 is 15 residues. CDR3 sequence reads: CASSRTEYSNQPQHF. In DNA form, the CDR3 reads TGTGCCAGCAGTCGCACGGAATATAGCAATCAGCCCCAGCATTTT.

The V and J genes are TRBV28 and TRBJ1-5; D not resolved. Trimming removed 7 bases from V and 5 bases from J, with 12 bases in between. Germline loops: CDR1 MDHEN, CDR2 SYDVKM. This CDR3 contains 13 residues. Here the CDR3 DNA reads TGTGCCAGCACCTCCGAGTGGTATCAGCCCCAGCATTTT. It codes for CASTSEWYQPQHF.

Comment on this clone: Other DNA variants within this sample encode the same CDR3. The chain has TRBV5-4 and TRBJ2-7, with 7 bases fitting TRBD2. After removal of 0 bases from V and 4 bases from J, the junction contained 1 base not matched to a gene. Germline lookup yields CDR1 SGHNT and CDR2 YYREEE (reference sequence). This CDR3 contains 13 residues. CDR3 nucleotides: TGTGCCAGCAGCTTGGGCGGGGGATACGAGCAGTACTTC. Its translation: CASSLGGGYEQYF.

CDR3: CASSPLAGGNLDEQYF. CDR3 DNA sequence: TGCGCCAGCAGCCCACTAGCGGGAGGGAACCTGGACGAGCAGTACTTC. The V gene is TRBV5-1, the J gene TRBJ2-7, with TRBD2 matching over 13 bases. Germline values: CDR1 SGHRS, CDR2 YFSETQ. The ends lost 4 bases at V and 5 bases at J; junction bases unmatched: 9. This CDR3 is 16 amino acids long.

V is TRBV5-6 and J is TRBJ2-5; TRBD2 matches at 9 bases. CDR3 length: 16 amino acids. In germline, CDR1 is SGHDT, CDR2 YYEEEE. The ends lost 4 bases at V and 5 bases at J; junction bases unmatched: 12. The CDR3 region has the DNA TGTGCCAGCAGCCCGCGGGCGGGAGGGCGGGCTGAGACCCAGTACTTC. It yields the protein CASSPRAGGRAETQYF.

The chain couples TRBV10-2 to TRBJ1-5; D unclear. CDR3 length: 15 residues. Germline CDR1 reads WSHSY; CDR2 reads SAAADI. V was shortened by 0 bases and J by 1 base, with 7 bases between the two germline ends. This CDR3 is CASSESGRSNQPQHF. The CDR3, as DNA: TGCGCCAGCAGTGAGTCAGGGAGGAGCAATCAGCCCCAGCATTTT.

This chain connects TRBV2 to TRBJ2-1; maybe TRBD2 (6 bases). Trimming shortened V by 7 bases and J by 0 bases, and 10 bases separated the two germline ends. From germline, CDR1 is SNHLY and CDR2 FYNNEI. CDR3 length: 14 residues. CDR3 in amino acids: CASTGGASYNEQFF. The CDR3 DNA follows: TGTGCCAGCACTGGCGGGGCCTCCTACAATGAGCAGTTCTTC.

V and J are TRBV6-1 and TRBJ1-5; unclear D gene. The CDR3 runs to 11 residues. Germline CDR1 MNHNS, CDR2 SASEGT. Trimming took off 1 base at V and 11 bases at J, with 6 bases between the two ends. The CDR3 region is CASSEGRAQHF. CDR3 DNA: TGTGCCAGCAGTGAAGGACGGGCCCAGCATTTT.

The chain couples TRBV27 to TRBJ2-1; maybe TRBD1 (6 bases). V lost 3 bases and J 9 bases, leaving 12 bases between the germline ends. The germline V gene encodes CDR1 MNHEY and CDR2 SMNVEV (reference sequence). The CDR3 runs to 13 residues. Written as DNA, the CDR3 is TGTGCCAGCAGTTTCAACAGGGCGGCTGAGCAGTTCTTC. Its protein product is CASSFNRAAEQFF.

The gene calls are TRBV5-4 and TRBJ2-5; D is ambiguous. The V end was cut by 2 bases, the J end by 4 bases, with 15 bases between. The CDR3 extends over 15 amino acids. The germline CDR1 and CDR2 sequences are SGHNT and YYREEE (reference sequence). The CDR3 DNA reads TGTGCCAGCAGCTTAGGTCGGCCGATGGGAGAGACCCAGTACTTC. Translation gives CASSLGRPMGETQYF.

The V call is TRBV9, the J call TRBJ2-5, with D unclear. V shed 1 base and J shed 2 bases, with 15 bases lying between them. CDR1 and CDR2 (germline): SGDLS, YYNGEE. This CDR3 comprises 16 residues. This CDR3 reads CASSVHASKTQETQYF. CDR3 sequence (DNA): TGTGCCAGCAGCGTACATGCCTCGAAGACACAAGAGACCCAGTACTTC. Filled out from reference TRBV9 and TRBJ2-5, the complete variable domain reads DSGVTQTPKHLITATGQRVTLRCSPRSGDLSVYWYQQSLDQGLQFLIQYYNGEERAKGNILERFSAQQFPDLHSELNLSSLELGDSALYFCASSVHASKTQETQYFGPGTRLLVL.

In DNA form, the CDR3 reads TGCAGCGTTGTTAATAGGCTAGCGGAGCACAATGAGCAGTTCTTC. Translated, it gives CSVVNRLAEHNEQFF. The chain couples TRBV29-1 to TRBJ2-1; TRBD2 matches at 7 bases. After removal of 4 bases from V and 5 bases from J, the junction contained 11 bases not matched to a gene. Per the germline V gene, CDR1 is SQVTM and CDR2 is ANQGSEA. The CDR3 sequence is 15 residues long.

This clone was seen once. The CDR3 protein is CASSGIAGGETQYF. The CDR3 nucleotides read TGTGCCAGCAGCGGAATAGCGGGAGGGGAGACCCAGTACTTC. This sequence joins TRBV6-1 and TRBJ2-5; 11 nucleotides line up with TRBD2. Germline V gives CDR1 MNHNS, CDR2 SASEGT. This CDR3 is 14 amino acids long. The V gene end was trimmed by 6 bases and the J gene end by 5 bases; junction bases not matched to a gene: 5.

The chain carries TRBV11-2 and TRBJ2-2; 11 bases match TRBD2. The CDR3 is 15 amino acids. The germline gives CDR1 SGHAT, CDR2 FQNNGV. After removal of 3 bases from V and 8 bases from J, the junction contained 5 bases not matched to a gene. In nucleotides, the CDR3 is TGTGCCAGCAGCTTTAGCGGGAGGGCCTCGGGGGAGCTGTTTTTT. This sequence encodes CASSFSGRASGELFF.